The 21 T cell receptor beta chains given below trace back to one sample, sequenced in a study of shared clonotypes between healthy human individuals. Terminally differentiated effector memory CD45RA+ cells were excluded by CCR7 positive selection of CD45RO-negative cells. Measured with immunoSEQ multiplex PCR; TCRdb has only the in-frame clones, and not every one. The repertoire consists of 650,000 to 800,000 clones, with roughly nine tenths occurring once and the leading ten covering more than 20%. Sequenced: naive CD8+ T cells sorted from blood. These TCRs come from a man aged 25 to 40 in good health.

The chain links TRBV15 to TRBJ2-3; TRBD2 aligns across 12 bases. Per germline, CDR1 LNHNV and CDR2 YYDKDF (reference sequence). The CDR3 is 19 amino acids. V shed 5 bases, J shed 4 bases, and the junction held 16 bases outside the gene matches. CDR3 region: CATSRRLPTSGSSADTQYF. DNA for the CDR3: TGTGCCACCAGCCGACGACTCCCGACTAGCGGGAGCTCGGCAGATACGCAGTATTTT. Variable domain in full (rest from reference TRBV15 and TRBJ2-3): DAMVIQNPRYQVTQFGKPVTLSCSQTLNHNVMYWYQQKSSQAPKLLFHYYDKDFNNEADTPDNFQSRRPNTSFCFLDIRSPGLGDTAMYLCATSRRLPTSGSSADTQYFGPGTRLTVL.

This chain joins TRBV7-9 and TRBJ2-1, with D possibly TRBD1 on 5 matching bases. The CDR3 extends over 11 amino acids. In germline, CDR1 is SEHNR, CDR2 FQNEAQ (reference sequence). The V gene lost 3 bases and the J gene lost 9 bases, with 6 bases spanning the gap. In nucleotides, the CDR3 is TGTGCCAGCAGCTTTCAGGGTGAGCAGTTCTTC. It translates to CASSFQGEQFF.

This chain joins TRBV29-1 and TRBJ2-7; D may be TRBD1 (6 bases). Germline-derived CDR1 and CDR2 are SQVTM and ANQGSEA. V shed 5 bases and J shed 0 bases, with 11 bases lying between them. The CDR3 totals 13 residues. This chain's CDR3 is CSVQGPYSYEQYF. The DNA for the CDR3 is TGCAGCGTTCAGGGGCCCTACTCCTACGAGCAGTACTTC.

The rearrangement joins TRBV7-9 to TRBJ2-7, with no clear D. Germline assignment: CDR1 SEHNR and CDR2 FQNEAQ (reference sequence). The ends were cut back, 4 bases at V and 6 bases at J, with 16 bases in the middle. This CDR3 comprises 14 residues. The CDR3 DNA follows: TGTGCCAGCAGCTCCAGTCCGGCGGTCGGCGAGCAGTACTTC. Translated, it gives CASSSSPAVGEQYF.

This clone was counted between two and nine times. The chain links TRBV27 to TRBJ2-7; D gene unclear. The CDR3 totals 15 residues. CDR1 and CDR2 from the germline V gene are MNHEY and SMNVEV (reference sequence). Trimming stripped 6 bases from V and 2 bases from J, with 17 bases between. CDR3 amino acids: CASSPHGASPYEQYF. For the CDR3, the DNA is TGTGCCAGCAGCCCGCACGGCGCCAGCCCCTACGAGCAGTACTTC.

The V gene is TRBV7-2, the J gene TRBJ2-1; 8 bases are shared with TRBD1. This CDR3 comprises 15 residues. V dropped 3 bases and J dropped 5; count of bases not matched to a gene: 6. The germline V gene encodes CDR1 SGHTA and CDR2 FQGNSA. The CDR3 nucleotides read TGTGCCAGCAGCTTGGAGACAGGGGATAACAATGAGCAGTTCTTC. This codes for CASSLETGDNNEQFF.

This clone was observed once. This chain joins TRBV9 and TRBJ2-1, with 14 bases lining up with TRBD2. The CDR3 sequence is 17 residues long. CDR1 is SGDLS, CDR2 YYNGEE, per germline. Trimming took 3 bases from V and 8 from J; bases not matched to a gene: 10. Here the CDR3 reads CASSGPGTSGSFDEQFF. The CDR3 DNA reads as TGTGCCAGCAGCGGACCAGGGACTAGCGGGAGTTTCGATGAGCAGTTCTTC.

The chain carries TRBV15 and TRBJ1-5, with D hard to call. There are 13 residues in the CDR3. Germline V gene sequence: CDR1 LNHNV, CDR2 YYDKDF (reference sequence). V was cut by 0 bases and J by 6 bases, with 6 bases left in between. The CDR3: CATSRDRSQPQHF. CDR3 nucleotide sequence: TGTGCCACCAGCAGAGATCGGAGTCAGCCCCAGCATTTT.

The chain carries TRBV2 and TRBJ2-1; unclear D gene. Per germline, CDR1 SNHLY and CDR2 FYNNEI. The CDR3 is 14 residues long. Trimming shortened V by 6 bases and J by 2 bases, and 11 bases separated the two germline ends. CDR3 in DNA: TGTGCCAGCAGAACACTTAGCCCCTACAATGAGCAGTTCTTC. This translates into CASRTLSPYNEQFF.

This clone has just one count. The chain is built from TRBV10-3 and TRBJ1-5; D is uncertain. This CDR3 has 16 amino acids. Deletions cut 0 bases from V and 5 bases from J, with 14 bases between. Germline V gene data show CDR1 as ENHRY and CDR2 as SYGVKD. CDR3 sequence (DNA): TGTGCCATCAGTGAGTCGGTAACGAATCCGGATCAGCCCCAGCATTTT. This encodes CAISESVTNPDQPQHF.

CDR3 residues: CSAGKTGTSGRVANEQFF. CDR3 in DNA: TGCAGCGCTGGGAAAACCGGGACTAGCGGGAGGGTAGCGAATGAGCAGTTCTTC. V and J are TRBV29-1 and TRBJ2-1, with 16 bases identical to TRBD2. CDR1 SQVTM and CDR2 ANQGSEA come from the germline V gene. CDR3 length: 18 residues. Losses at the gene ends were 7 bases for V and 7 bases for J; bases not matched to a gene: 16.

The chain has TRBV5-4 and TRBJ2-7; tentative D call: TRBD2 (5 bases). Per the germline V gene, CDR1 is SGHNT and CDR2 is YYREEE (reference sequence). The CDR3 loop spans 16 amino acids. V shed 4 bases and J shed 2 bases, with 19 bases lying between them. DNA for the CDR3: TGTGCCAGCAGCACCCAAAGCGGTATGGGAGCCTACGAGCAGTACTTC. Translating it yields CASSTQSGMGAYEQYF.

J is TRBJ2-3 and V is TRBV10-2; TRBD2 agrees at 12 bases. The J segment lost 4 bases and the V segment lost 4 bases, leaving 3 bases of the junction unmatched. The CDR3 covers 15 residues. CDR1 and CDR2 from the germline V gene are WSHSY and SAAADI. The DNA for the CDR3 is TGCGCCAGCAGTGTGACTAGCGGGAGAGCAGATACGCAGTATTTT. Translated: CASSVTSGRADTQYF.

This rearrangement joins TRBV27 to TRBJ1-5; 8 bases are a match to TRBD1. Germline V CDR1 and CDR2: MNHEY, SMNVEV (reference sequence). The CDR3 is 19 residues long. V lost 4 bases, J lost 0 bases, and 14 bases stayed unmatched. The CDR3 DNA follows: TGTGCCAGCAGTTCCATTCGGACAGGGTTTCTGAATAGCAATCAGCCCCAGCATTTT. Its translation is CASSSIRTGFLNSNQPQHF.

CDR3 loop: CASSVNRGRDTGELFF. The CDR3 nucleotides are TGTGCCAGCAGCGTGAACAGGGGGCGGGACACCGGGGAGCTGTTTTTT. The V gene is TRBV9, the J gene TRBJ2-2; 9 bases fit TRBD1. The trim removed 2 bases at V and 3 bases at J, leaving 5 bases unmatched. The V gene's germline CDR1 is SGDLS and CDR2 YYNGEE. The CDR3 covers 16 residues.

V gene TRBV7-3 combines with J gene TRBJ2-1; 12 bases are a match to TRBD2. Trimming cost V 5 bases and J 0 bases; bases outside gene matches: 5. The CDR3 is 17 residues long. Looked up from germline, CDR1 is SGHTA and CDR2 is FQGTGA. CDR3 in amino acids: CASSQGLAGSSYNEQFF. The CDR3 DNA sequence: TGTGCCAGCAGCCAGGGACTAGCGGGTTCCTCCTACAATGAGCAGTTCTTC.

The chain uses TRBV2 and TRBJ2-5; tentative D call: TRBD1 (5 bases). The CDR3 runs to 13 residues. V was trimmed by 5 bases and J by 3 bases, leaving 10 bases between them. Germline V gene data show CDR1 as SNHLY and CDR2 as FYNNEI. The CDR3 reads CASSLPTEETQYF. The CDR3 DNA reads TGTGCCAGCAGTCTCCCGACAGAAGAGACCCAGTACTTC.

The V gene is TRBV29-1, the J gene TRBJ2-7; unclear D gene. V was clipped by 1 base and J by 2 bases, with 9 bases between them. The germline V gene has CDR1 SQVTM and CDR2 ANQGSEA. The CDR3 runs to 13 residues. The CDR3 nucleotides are TGCAGCGTTGAAGGGATCTCGACCTACGAGCAGTACTTC. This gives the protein CSVEGISTYEQYF.

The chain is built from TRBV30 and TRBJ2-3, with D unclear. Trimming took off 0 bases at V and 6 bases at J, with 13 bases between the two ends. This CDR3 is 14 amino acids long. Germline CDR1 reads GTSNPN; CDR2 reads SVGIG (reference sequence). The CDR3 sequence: CAWSVLSVSDTQYF. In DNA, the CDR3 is TGTGCCTGGAGTGTACTCTCAGTTTCGGATACGCAGTATTTT.

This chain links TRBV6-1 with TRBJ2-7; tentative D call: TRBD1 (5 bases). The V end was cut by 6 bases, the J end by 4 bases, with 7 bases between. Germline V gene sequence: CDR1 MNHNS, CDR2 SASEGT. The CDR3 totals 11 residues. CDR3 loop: CASSGHYEQYF. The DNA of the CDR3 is TGTGCCAGCAGCGGACATTACGAGCAGTACTTC.

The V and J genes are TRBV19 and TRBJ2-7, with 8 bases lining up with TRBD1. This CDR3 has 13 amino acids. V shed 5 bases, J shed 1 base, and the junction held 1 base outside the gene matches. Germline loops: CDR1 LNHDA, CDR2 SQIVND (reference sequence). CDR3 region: CASSQGASYEQYF. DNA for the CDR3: TGTGCCAGTAGTCAGGGGGCATCCTACGAGCAGTACTTC.